This TCR beta chain comes out of a study of T cell changes during pregnancy in multiple sclerosis. Produced via immunoSEQ multiplex PCR; TCRdb's table is partial and in-frame only. The data contain 30,000 to 45,000 clones, about 91% of them singletons. The J segment lost 4 bases and the V segment lost 3 bases, leaving 3 bases of the junction unmatched. This CDR3 contains 14 residues. Germline V CDR1 and CDR2: GTSNPN, SVGIG (reference sequence). The receptor was derived from a female donor with multiple sclerosis, enrolled in a pregnancy study. Sample: CD8+ T cells from peripheral blood mononuclear cells, taken after pregnancy. This chain joins TRBV30 and TRBJ1-2; 12 bases map to TRBD1. For the CDR3, the DNA is TGTGCCTGGAGGGGACAGGGGGCGACCTATGGCTACACCTTC. This gives the protein CAWRGQGATYGYTF.